This T cell receptor (beta chain) is from a study of shared clonotypes between healthy human individuals. Study background: Donors were two women and three men aged 18 to 49.

Comments on this clone: Its antigen is undetermined.

The protocol was immunoSEQ multiplex PCR, while the TCRdb copy is restricted to in-frame clones and leaves out a portion. The table shows 2,500,000 or so clones, with approximately 94% occurring only once. Adult donors, all healthy and HIV-negative, had no recent acute infections or vaccinations. The study separated CD4+ cells into CD45RA+ naive and CD45RA-negative memory subsets. Notes on the study in general: Between a few donors, naive CD4 clonotypes were shared at a level of about 5%.

The source of this sequence is a man aged 18 to 29 in good health. Sequencing was performed on naive CD4+ T cells sorted from blood. Documented subset: CD45RA+ positively selected.

CDR3 region: CASSTEWGSFEQYF. The DNA of the CDR3 is TGCGCCAGCAGCACTGAATGGGGGAGTTTCGAGCAGTACTTC. The chain employs TRBV5-1 and TRBJ2-7, with D perhaps TRBD1 or TRBD2 (5 bases each). The CDR3 sequence is 14 residues long. Germline CDR1 is SGHRS and CDR2 is YFSETQ. Trimming shortened V by 4 bases and J by 6 bases, and 17 bases separated the two germline ends.